This T cell receptor beta chain was retrieved from a study of blood T cell repertoires in COVID-19. Only in-frame clones appear in the TCRdb table, and some are missing; sequencing was by immunoSEQ multiplex PCR. The sample carries just over 250,000 clones, roughly nine tenths recorded once. The V gene's germline CDR1 is SGDLS and CDR2 YYNGEE. V was clipped by 5 bases and J by 3 bases; unmatched bases: 11. This CDR3 contains 17 residues. The sequenced sample consisted of peripheral blood. This clonotype was sampled from a man aged 35 to 55 who had recovered from COVID-19. V is TRBV9 and J is TRBJ2-1; 10 bases agree with TRBD1. This chain's CDR3 is CASSTGPGTGVYNEQFF. CDR3 sequence (DNA): TGTGCCAGCAGTACAGGTCCTGGGACAGGGGTCTACAATGAGCAGTTCTTC.